Listed below are T cell receptor beta chains from one sample, sequenced in a study of blood T cell repertoires in COVID-19. Using immunoSEQ multiplex PCR, the repertoire was profiled, and TCRdb retains in-frame clones only, with some absent. The table records hundreds of thousands of clones, around 80% of them present only once. The sample taken for sequencing was peripheral blood. The origin of the receptors is a woman older than 75 with acute or convalescent COVID-19. CDR3s include the opening cysteine and the closing phenylalanine or tryptophan. D genes are given only for firm matches. Some rows mark clone size as missing; the rest say once, few, many or name a class of expanded clone.

>TRBJ2-5|TRBV7-9|.|.
TGTGCCAGCAGCCCCGTCACAGGCCCACAAGAGACCCAGTACTTC
CASSPVTGPQETQYF
>TRBJ2-1|TRBV30|.|.
TGTGCCTGGAGTGGCGGAGCTGGAGCCGGCTCCTACAATGAGCAGTTCTTC
CAWSGGAGAGSYNEQFF
>TRBJ2-1|TRBV7-9|.|TRBD1
TGTGCCAGCAGCCTGAAATCCGGGACAGGGGGCAAAGCGAATGAGCAGTTCTTC
CASSLKSGTGGKANEQFF
>TRBJ2-1|TRBV4-1|few|TRBD2
TGCGCCAGCAGCCAAGATCTGAGCGGGGGGGCCTACAATGAGCAGTTCTTC
CASSQDLSGGAYNEQFF
>TRBJ1-1|TRBV6-5|.|TRBD1
TGTGCCAGTCAAGCGGGCCCAGGGGGCAAGACTTTCTTT
CASQAGPGGKTFF
>TRBJ1-4|TRBV19|.|.
TGTGCCAGTAGTTCGCGGTCAACTAATGAAAAACTGTTTTTT
CASSSRSTNEKLFF
>TRBJ1-1|TRBV6-2/TRBV6-3|.|TRBD1
TGTGCCAGCAGTTGGGGACAGGGGACTGAAGCTTTCTTT
CASSWGQGTEAFF
>TRBJ2-3|TRBV19|.|TRBD2
TGTGCCAGTAGTCCGGGACTAGCCGGAGGTGATACGCAGTATTTT
CASSPGLAGGDTQYF
>TRBJ1-3|TRBV7-8|.|.
TGTGCCAGCAGCCGAGGCCTATCAGGGGCTGGAAACACCATATATTTT
CASSRGLSGAGNTIYF
>TRBJ1-2|TRBV28|few|TRBD1
TGTGCCAGCAGATCCAGGGGGGCTAACTATGGCTACACCTTC
CASRSRGANYGYTF
>TRBJ2-3|TRBV5-6|.|.
TGTGCCAGCAGCTTTCCCGAGGGCACAGATACGCAGTATTTT
CASSFPEGTDTQYF
>TRBJ1-1|TRBV30|once|.
TGTGCCTGGAGTCAGGGGAGGAACACTGAAGCTTTCTTT
CAWSQGRNTEAFF
>TRBJ2-5|TRBV11-2|once|.
TGTGCCAGCAGCTTGCAGAGGACAGATCAAGAGACCCAGTACTTC
CASSLQRTDQETQYF
>TRBJ2-6|TRBV19|.|.
TGTGCCAGTAGTCCGGGTCCCTCTGGGGCCAACGTCCTGACTTTC
CASSPGPSGANVLTF
>TRBJ1-5|TRBV6-6|.|.
TGTGCCAGCAGTTACGGGAACAGGGAATATCAGCCCCAGCATTTT
CASSYGNREYQPQHF
>TRBJ1-3|TRBV3-1/TRBV3-2|few|.
TGTGCCAGCAGCTCACGAGTGGAGGGAAACACCATATATTTT
CASSSRVEGNTIYF
>TRBJ1-2|TRBV11-1|.|TRBD1
TGTGCCAGCGGACAGGGGGCCTATGGCTACACCTTC
CASGQGAYGYTF